This is a list of T cell receptor beta chains from one sample in a study of blood T cell repertoires in COVID-19. This table comes from immunoSEQ multiplex PCR, and its TCRdb copy is limited to in-frame clones, with some not included. The sample shows under 300,000 clones, around 83% of them seen only once. Sequencing was performed on peripheral blood. These receptors all stem from a man aged 18 to 30 with active or convalescent COVID-19. Each CDR3 is given with its conserved first and last residue. A D gene is named only where the DNA matches it firmly. Not every row has a clone size; where given, it reads once, few, many or a size class.

13	NA	once	TRBV9	TRBJ2-2	CASSAQAPGELFF	TGTGCCAGCAGCGCACAGGCTCCCGGGGAGCTGTTTTTT
12	NA	NA	TRBV12-3/TRBV12-4	TRBJ2-5	CASSLGSETQYF	TGTGCCAGCAGTTTAGGTTCGGAGACCCAGTACTTC
14	TRBD2	NA	TRBV2	TRBJ2-7	CASLSGRLTYEQYF	TGTGCCAGCTTGTCCGGGAGGCTCACCTACGAGCAGTACTTC
15	TRBD2	NA	TRBV9	TRBJ2-1	CASSLNPGLEGEQFF	TGTGCCAGCAGCCTGAACCCGGGACTAGAGGGTGAGCAGTTCTTC
15	TRBD1	NA	TRBV7-9	TRBJ2-7	CASSQAGTASYEQYF	TGTGCCAGCAGTCAGGCAGGGACAGCCTCCTACGAGCAGTACTTC
11	NA	NA	TRBV10-3	TRBJ2-2	CAISVAGELFF	TGTGCCATCAGTGTAGCCGGGGAGCTGTTTTTT
15	NA	NA	TRBV28	TRBJ1-1	CASSLAPSVRHEAFF	TGTGCCAGCAGTTTGGCCCCATCCGTCCGTCATGAAGCTTTCTTT
11	NA	NA	TRBV9	TRBJ2-3	CASSGVDTQYF	TGTGCCAGCTCAGGGGTAGATACGCAGTATTTT
15	NA	once	TRBV13	TRBJ2-2	CASSLLGSGTGELFF	TGTGCCAGCAGCTTACTTGGTTCAGGAACCGGGGAGCTGTTTTTT
15	NA	NA	TRBV24-1	TRBJ1-4	CATSDFEGGNEKLFF	TGTGCCACCAGTGATTTTGAGGGTGGAAATGAAAAACTGTTTTTT
14	TRBD1	NA	TRBV6-5	TRBJ1-6	CASSLTGVNSPLHF	TGTGCCAGCAGTTTGACAGGGGTTAATTCACCCCTCCACTTT
13	NA	NA	TRBV28	TRBJ2-7	CAGAPLFSYEQYF	TGTGCCGGGGCCCCATTATTCTCCTACGAGCAGTACTTC
14	NA	NA	TRBV28	TRBJ1-1	CASSLPGHGGEAFF	TGTGCCAGCAGTTTACCGGGACACGGGGGGGAAGCTTTCTTT
13	TRBD1	NA	TRBV27	TRBJ1-1	CASSSRDRGEAFF	TGTGCCAGCAGCTCCCGGGACAGGGGTGAAGCTTTCTTT
13	TRBD1	NA	TRBV19	TRBJ2-7	CASSLDRAYEQYF	TGTGCCAGTAGCCTTGACAGGGCCTACGAGCAGTACTTC
14	TRBD2	NA	TRBV7-2	TRBJ2-7	CASRTSVNPYEQYF	TGTGCCAGCAGGACTAGCGTGAACCCCTACGAGCAGTACTTC
15	NA	once	TRBV7-2	TRBJ2-3	CASSFVDLPTDTQYF	TGTGCCAGCAGCTTTGTAGATCTTCCCACAGATACGCAGTATTTT
13	NA	NA	TRBV2	TRBJ1-3	CASMRLLGNTIYF	TGTGCCAGCATGCGGTTACTTGGAAACACCATATATTTT
14	NA	NA	TRBV3-1/TRBV3-2	TRBJ2-7	CASSRGDSTYEQYF	TGTGCCAGCAGCCGGGGGGACAGCACCTACGAGCAGTACTTC
14	NA	NA	TRBV19	TRBJ1-2	CASRVAGANYGYTF	TGTGCCAGTAGGGTGGCAGGGGCCAACTATGGCTACACCTTC
16	NA	few	TRBV7-6	TRBJ2-2	CASSPLSGVDTGELFF	TGTGCCAGCAGCCCCCTCTCAGGGGTTGACACCGGGGAGCTGTTTTTT
13	NA	NA	TRBV10-2	TRBJ1-3	CASTPGLGNTIYF	TGCGCCAGCACCCCAGGGCTCGGAAACACCATATATTTT
16	NA	NA	TRBV5-6	TRBJ2-7	CASSAWHRQKSYEQYF	TGTGCCAGCAGCGCCTGGCACAGGCAAAAATCCTACGAGCAGTACTTC
14	NA	NA	TRBV3-1/TRBV3-2	TRBJ1-3	CASSHRVTGNTIYF	TGTGCCAGCAGCCACAGGGTTACTGGAAACACCATATATTTT